Below, 28 T cell receptor beta chains from the same sample are listed, as sequenced in a study of blood T cell repertoires in COVID-19. Measured with immunoSEQ multiplex PCR; TCRdb has only the in-frame clones, and not every one. Among around 57,000 clones, approximately 89% were seen once, and the ten largest hold 3% to 3.5%. Source material: peripheral blood. Every receptor here comes from a human donor in a cohort sampled during active COVID-19.

The chain is built from TRBV7-9 and TRBJ1-3; D is unclear. The CDR3 is 16 amino acids. Trimming pared 5 bases from V and 4 bases from J, leaving 18 bases between. Germline loops: CDR1 SEHNR, CDR2 FQNEAQ (reference sequence). The CDR3 DNA reads as TGTGCCAGCAGCCCCCGGGCAGGACTTTCGGGAAACACCATATATTTT. Translated: CASSPRAGLSGNTIYF.

V and J are TRBV18 and TRBJ2-6; D not resolved. The CDR3 length is 17 residues. The germline V gene encodes CDR1 KGHSH and CDR2 LQKENI. V lost 6 bases and J lost 0, with 15 bases in between. The CDR3 coding sequence is TGTGCCAGCTCTCCAATTACAGTGTTCTCTGGGGCCAACGTCCTGACTTTC. Translating it yields CASSPITVFSGANVLTF.

This clone is a singleton in its sample. V gene TRBV2 combines with J gene TRBJ2-1; TRBD2 agrees at 7 bases. Germline-derived CDR1 and CDR2 are SNHLY and FYNNEI. The CDR3 runs 16 residues. The junction had 11 bases not matched to a gene; V was cut back by 6 bases and J by 3 bases. CDR3 protein: CASRGGDYSDYNEQFF. The CDR3 DNA is TGTGCCAGCAGGGGGGGGGACTATAGCGACTACAATGAGCAGTTCTTC.

This chain connects TRBV12-3 or TRBV12-4 to TRBJ1-5; D ambiguous. CDR3 length equals 13 residues. The V end was cut by 3 bases, the J end by 5 bases, with 8 bases between. CDR3 residues: CASSLTRYQPQHF. The CDR3 nucleotides read TGTGCCAGCAGTTTGACACGTTATCAGCCCCAGCATTTT.

The gene calls are TRBV4-3 and TRBJ2-7, with 7 bases fitting TRBD2. The CDR3 covers 15 residues. J lost 1 base, V lost 1 base, and 4 bases had no gene match. Germline lookup yields CDR1 LGHNA and CDR2 YSLEER. The CDR3 reads CASSQAGAGSYEQYF. CDR3 in DNA: TGCGCCAGCAGCCAAGCCGGAGCGGGGTCCTACGAGCAGTACTTC.

The CDR3 spells CASSLGGRYQETQYF. CDR3 sequence (DNA): TGTGCCAGCAGCTTGGGGGGGCGGTACCAAGAGACCCAGTACTTC. The rearrangement uses TRBV5-4 and TRBJ2-5, with D tentatively TRBD1 (6 bases). V shed 0 bases and J shed 0 bases, with 9 bases lying between them. CDR3 length equals 15 residues. Germline CDR1 reads SGHNT; CDR2 reads YYREEE (reference sequence).

The chain links TRBV4-3 to TRBJ2-7; D unresolved. The germline V gene encodes CDR1 LGHNA and CDR2 YSLEER. V was shortened by 0 bases and J by 2 bases, with 14 bases between the two germline ends. This CDR3 comprises 16 residues. The CDR3 region is CASSQDRDLATYEQYF. DNA for the CDR3: TGCGCCAGCAGCCAAGATCGAGACTTGGCAACCTACGAGCAGTACTTC.

The chain is built from TRBV5-5 and TRBJ1-1, with TRBD1 as a possible D gene (6 bases). The germline V gene has CDR1 SGHKS and CDR2 YYEKEE (reference sequence). Trimming cost V 5 bases and J 4 bases, with 15 bases left between them. The CDR3 totals 14 residues. The DNA of the CDR3 is TGTGCCAGCAGGGACGGGACACATGCCACTGAAGCTTTCTTT. Its protein is CASRDGTHATEAFF.

The gene calls are TRBV7-2 and TRBJ1-4; no clear D. Germline CDR1 reads SGHTA; CDR2 reads FQGNSA. Between the trimmed V and J ends, which lost 5 bases and 5 bases, there was a span of 3 bases. There are 11 residues in the CDR3. CDR3 region: CASSQNEKLFF. For the CDR3, the DNA is TGTGCCAGCAGCCAGAATGAAAAACTGTTTTTT.

J is TRBJ2-1 and V is TRBV3-1 (or the pseudogene TRBV3-2), with a tentative D call TRBD1 (5 bases). Germline V gene sequence: CDR1 LGHDT, CDR2 YNNKEL (reference sequence). Trimming cost V 5 bases and J 5 bases, with 10 bases left between them. The CDR3 extends over 13 amino acids. The CDR3 loop reads CASSGRQNNEQFF. CDR3 nucleotide sequence: TGTGCCAGCAGCGGAAGACAGAACAATGAGCAGTTCTTC.

The chain recombines TRBV29-1 with TRBJ1-3, with 7 bases aligning to TRBD1. This CDR3 is 15 amino acids long. The ends lost 6 bases at V and 4 bases at J; junction bases unmatched: 12. CDR1 is SQVTM, CDR2 ANQGSEA, per germline. DNA of the CDR3: TGCAGCGTCCGATCAGGGGGGCGTATGGGAAACACCATATATTTT. It is translated as CSVRSGGRMGNTIYF.

The chain links TRBV6-2 or TRBV6-3 to TRBJ2-2; TRBD1 might be the D (7 bases). This CDR3 region has 16 residues. CDR1 and CDR2 from the germline V gene are MNHEY and SVGEGT. V lost 5 bases and J lost 4, with 17 bases in between. The CDR3 DNA is TGTGCCAGCAGTCCCAACAGGGGAGGTAGCACCGGGGAGCTGTTTTTT. Protein sequence: CASSPNRGGSTGELFF.

The J gene is TRBJ1-3, the V gene TRBV19; D unclear. The CDR3 runs to 14 residues. V lost 3 bases and J 2 bases, leaving 8 bases between the germline ends. Germline CDR1 and CDR2: LNHDA and SQIVND (reference sequence). The CDR3 loop reads CASSITGAGNTIYF. The CDR3, as DNA: TGTGCCAGTAGTATTACGGGAGCTGGAAACACCATATATTTT.

V usage is TRBV9 and J usage is TRBJ2-3, with 9 positions matching TRBD2. CDR1 is SGDLS and CDR2 is YYNGEE in the germline V gene. The CDR3 has 15 amino acids. The trim removed 2 bases at V and 3 bases at J, leaving 4 bases unmatched. CDR3 sequence (DNA): TGTGCCAGCAGCGTTGTAGCGGGGGTAACAGATACGCAGTATTTT. Protein product: CASSVVAGVTDTQYF.

The chain recombines TRBV9 with TRBJ1-4, with TRBD1 identical over 8 bases. V shed 4 bases and J 0 bases; nucleotides not matched to a gene: 5. CDR1 and CDR2 from the germline V gene are SGDLS and YYNGEE. The length of the CDR3 is 16 residues. This chain's CDR3 is CASSKGTGATNEKLFF. CDR3 bases: TGTGCCAGCAGCAAGGGGACAGGTGCAACTAATGAAAAACTGTTTTTT.

This rearrangement joins TRBV5-1 to TRBJ2-7, with 7 bases fitting TRBD2. J was trimmed by 3 bases and V by 4 bases; bases with no gene match: 10. Germline loops: CDR1 SGHRS, CDR2 YFSETQ. There are 15 residues in the CDR3. The CDR3 loop reads CASSPGQGGFYEQYF. CDR3 nucleotides: TGCGCCAGCAGCCCGGGTCAGGGAGGGTTCTACGAGCAGTACTTC.

The chain joins TRBV19 to TRBJ2-1, with D perhaps matching TRBD2 (6 bases). This CDR3 is built from 16 residues. Germline loops: CDR1 LNHDA, CDR2 SQIVND (reference sequence). Deletions cut 3 bases from V and 0 bases from J, with 12 bases between. The CDR3 region is CASSIGGPASYNEQFF. The CDR3 DNA sequence: TGTGCCAGTAGTATCGGGGGACCTGCCTCCTACAATGAGCAGTTCTTC.

The chain carries TRBV5-1 and TRBJ1-4, with D possibly TRBD1 on 5 matching bases. V dropped 0 bases and J dropped 0 bases, with 12 bases sitting between them. The CDR3 loop spans 17 amino acids. Germline V CDR1 and CDR2: SGHRS, YFSETQ. Here the CDR3 reads CASSLAGGLATNEKLFF. The CDR3 coding sequence is TGCGCCAGCAGCTTGGCCGGGGGATTAGCAACTAATGAAAAACTGTTTTTT.

The rearrangement uses TRBV5-6 and TRBJ1-2, with D possibly matching TRBD1 (6 bases). V gave up 5 bases and J gave up 5 bases, with 13 bases separating them. The CDR3 is 13 amino acids. CDR1 SGHDT and CDR2 YYEEEE come from the germline V gene. In nucleotides, the CDR3 is TGTGCCAGCAGTACCACAGGGTCTTATGGCTACACCTTC. It translates to CASSTTGSYGYTF.

The rearrangement uses TRBV29-1 and TRBJ2-2, with 7 positions matching TRBD1. In germline, CDR1 is SQVTM, CDR2 ANQGSEA. The CDR3 totals 16 residues. V shed 5 bases, J shed 4 bases, and the junction held 13 bases outside the gene matches. The CDR3 sequence is CSVTGTADSGTGELFF. The CDR3 coding sequence is TGCAGCGTTACCGGGACAGCCGATTCGGGCACCGGGGAGCTGTTTTTT.

The genes are TRBV7-3 and TRBJ2-7; 9 bases align to TRBD2. Germline V CDR1 and CDR2: SGHTA, FQGTGA. CDR3 length equals 15 residues. Losses at the gene ends were 4 bases for V and 5 bases for J; bases not matched to a gene: 9. In DNA form, the CDR3 reads TGTGCCAGCAGCTCCCGTGGGACTAGCTTCCACGAGCAGTACTTC. Its translation: CASSSRGTSFHEQYF.

This clone appeared once. The chain employs TRBV7-8 and TRBJ1-5, with TRBD1 as a possible D gene (5 bases). V was trimmed by 2 bases and J by 7 bases, leaving 15 bases between them. The CDR3 is made up of 15 amino acids. From germline, CDR1 is SGHVS and CDR2 FQNEAQ. The CDR3 DNA sequence: TGTGCCAGCAGCTTAATGTCAGGGTATAGCCAGCCCCAGCATTTT. It is translated as CASSLMSGYSQPQHF.

This sequence joins TRBV21-1 and TRBJ1-4. TRBV21-1 is designated a pseudogene. The CDR3 loop spans 15 amino acids. The CDR3 reads CASSKMEEANEKLFF. The DNA of the CDR3 is TGTGCCAGCAGCAAAATGGAGGAGGCTAATGAAAAACTGTTTTTT.

The chain has TRBV4-2 and TRBJ1-4, with 11 bases aligning to TRBD1. This CDR3 comprises 19 residues. V was clipped by 2 bases and J by 0 bases; unmatched bases: 8. Germline CDR1 reads LGHNA; CDR2 reads YNFKEQ. The CDR3 loop is CASSQTSGGQGATNEKLFF. As DNA, the CDR3 is TGTGCCAGCAGCCAAACCTCCGGGGGACAGGGGGCAACTAATGAAAAACTGTTTTTT.

This rearrangement joins TRBV7-2 to TRBJ2-1; 8 nucleotides line up with TRBD2. The length of the CDR3 is 15 residues. V was pared by 1 base and J by 8 bases, with 7 bases of the junction left unmatched. Germline CDR1 and CDR2: SGHTA and FQGNSA. CDR3 sequence reads: CASSLGTSWGYEQFF. The CDR3 nucleotides are TGTGCCAGCAGCTTAGGGACTAGCTGGGGTTATGAGCAGTTCTTC.

In this sample, this clone turned up a few times. The V and J genes are TRBV24-1 and TRBJ2-2; no reliable D call. From germline, CDR1 is KGHDR and CDR2 SFDVKD. This CDR3 contains 13 residues. The V end was cut by 6 bases, the J end by 5 bases, with 9 bases between. The CDR3 DNA reads as TGTGCCACCAGTCGAGGCGTGACCGGGGAGCTGTTTTTT. It encodes CATSRGVTGELFF.

The chain uses TRBV7-2 and TRBJ1-4, with D possibly TRBD1 on 5 matching bases. Germline CDR1 and CDR2: SGHTA and FQGNSA. The V end lost 5 bases, the J end lost 5 bases, and 12 bases lay between the germline ends. The CDR3 loop spans 14 amino acids. CDR3 coding DNA: TGTGCCAGCAGCCTGGGGGGGTCGAATGAAAAACTGTTTTTT. Its translation is CASSLGGSNEKLFF.

This clone has only a few counts. CDR3 DNA: TGTGCCAGCAGTACGACAGATTTCTATGGCTACACCTTC. Amino acids: CASSTTDFYGYTF. The chain uses TRBV12-3 or TRBV12-4 and TRBJ1-2; possibly TRBD1 for D (5 bases). The CDR3 is made up of 13 amino acids. V lost 5 bases and J 4 bases, leaving 11 bases between the germline ends.